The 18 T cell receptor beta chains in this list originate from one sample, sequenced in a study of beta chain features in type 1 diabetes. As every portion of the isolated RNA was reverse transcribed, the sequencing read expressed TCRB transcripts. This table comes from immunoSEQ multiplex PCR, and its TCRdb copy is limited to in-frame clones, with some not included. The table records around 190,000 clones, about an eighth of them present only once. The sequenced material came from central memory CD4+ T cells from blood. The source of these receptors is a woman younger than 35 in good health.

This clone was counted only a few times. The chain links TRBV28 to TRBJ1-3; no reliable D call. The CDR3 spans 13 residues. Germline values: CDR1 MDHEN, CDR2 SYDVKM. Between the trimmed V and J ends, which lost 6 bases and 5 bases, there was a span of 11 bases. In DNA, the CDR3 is TGTGCCAGCAGCGCCGACGGGAGAAACACCATATATTTT. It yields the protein CASSADGRNTIYF.

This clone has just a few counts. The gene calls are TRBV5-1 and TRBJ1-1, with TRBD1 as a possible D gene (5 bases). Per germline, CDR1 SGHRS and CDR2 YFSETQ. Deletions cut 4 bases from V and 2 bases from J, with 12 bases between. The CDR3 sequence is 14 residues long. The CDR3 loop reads CASSPQGSNTEAFF. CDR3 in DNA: TGCGCCAGCAGCCCGCAGGGAAGCAACACTGAAGCTTTCTTT.

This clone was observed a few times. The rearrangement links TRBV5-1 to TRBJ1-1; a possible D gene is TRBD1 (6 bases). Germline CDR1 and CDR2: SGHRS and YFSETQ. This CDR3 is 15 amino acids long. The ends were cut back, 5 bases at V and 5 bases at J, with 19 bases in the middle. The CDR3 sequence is CASREMAGAGTEAFF. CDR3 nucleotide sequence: TGCGCCAGCAGGGAGATGGCAGGGGCCGGGACTGAAGCTTTCTTT.

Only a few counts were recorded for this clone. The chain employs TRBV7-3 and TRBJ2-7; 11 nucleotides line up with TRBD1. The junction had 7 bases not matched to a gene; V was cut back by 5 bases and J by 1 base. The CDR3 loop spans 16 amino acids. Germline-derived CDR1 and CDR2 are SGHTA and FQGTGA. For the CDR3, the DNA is TGTGCCAGCAGCCGAACTGGGACAGGGGGTTCCTACGAGCAGTACTTC. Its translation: CASSRTGTGGSYEQYF.

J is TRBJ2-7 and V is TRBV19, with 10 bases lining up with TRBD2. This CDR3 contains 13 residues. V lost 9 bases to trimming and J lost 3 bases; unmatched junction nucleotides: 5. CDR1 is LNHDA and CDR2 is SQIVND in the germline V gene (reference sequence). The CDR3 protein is CARYRTSGYEQYF. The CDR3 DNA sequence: TGTGCCAGATATAGGACTAGCGGCTACGAGCAGTACTTC. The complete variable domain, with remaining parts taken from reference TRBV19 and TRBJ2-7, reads DGGITQSPKYLFRKEGQNVTLSCEQNLNHDAMYWYRQDPGQGLRLIYYSQIVNDFQKGDIAEGYSVSREKKESFPLTVTSAQKNPTAFYLCARYRTSGYEQYFGPGTRLTVT.

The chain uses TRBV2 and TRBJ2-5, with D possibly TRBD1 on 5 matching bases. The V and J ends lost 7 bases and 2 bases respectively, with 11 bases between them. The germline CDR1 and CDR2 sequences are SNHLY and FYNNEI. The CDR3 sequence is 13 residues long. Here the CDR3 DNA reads TGTGCCAGCATGAGGACACATCAAGAGACCCAGTACTTC. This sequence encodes CASMRTHQETQYF.

As DNA, the CDR3 is TGTGCCAGCAGCGTAGAATACGGGTTGGAGACCCAGTACTTC. Translating gives CASSVEYGLETQYF. This sequence joins TRBV9 and TRBJ2-5, with D uncertain. The CDR3 extends over 14 amino acids. Germline V lookup: CDR1 SGDLS, CDR2 YYNGEE. Trimming pared 0 bases from V and 5 bases from J, leaving 11 bases between.

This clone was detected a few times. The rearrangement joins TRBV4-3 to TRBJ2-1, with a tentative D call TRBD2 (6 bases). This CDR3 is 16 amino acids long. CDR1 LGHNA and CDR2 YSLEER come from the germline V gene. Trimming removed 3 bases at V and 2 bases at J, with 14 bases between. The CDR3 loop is CASSQLRLVAYNEQFF. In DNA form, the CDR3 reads TGCGCCAGCAGCCAGCTTCGACTAGTCGCCTACAATGAGCAGTTCTTC.

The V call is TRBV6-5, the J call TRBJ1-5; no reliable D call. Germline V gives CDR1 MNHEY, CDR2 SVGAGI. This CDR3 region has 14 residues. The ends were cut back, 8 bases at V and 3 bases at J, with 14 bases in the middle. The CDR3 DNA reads TGTGCCAGCGGTAGTCTCCTTCCCAATCAGCCCCAGCATTTT. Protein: CASGSLLPNQPQHF.

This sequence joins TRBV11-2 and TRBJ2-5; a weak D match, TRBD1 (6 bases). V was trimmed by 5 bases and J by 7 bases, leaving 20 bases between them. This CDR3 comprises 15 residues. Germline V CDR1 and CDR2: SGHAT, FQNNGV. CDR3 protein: CASSIPDSRLRTQYF. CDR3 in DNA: TGTGCCAGCAGCATCCCGGACAGCCGCCTACGGACCCAGTACTTC.

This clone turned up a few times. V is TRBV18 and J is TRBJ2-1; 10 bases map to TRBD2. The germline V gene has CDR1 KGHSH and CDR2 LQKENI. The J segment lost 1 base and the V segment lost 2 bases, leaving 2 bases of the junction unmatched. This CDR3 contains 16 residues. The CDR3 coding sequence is TGTGCCAGCTCACCATCTAGCGGGGGTTCCTACAATGAGCAGTTCTTC. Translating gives CASSPSSGGSYNEQFF.

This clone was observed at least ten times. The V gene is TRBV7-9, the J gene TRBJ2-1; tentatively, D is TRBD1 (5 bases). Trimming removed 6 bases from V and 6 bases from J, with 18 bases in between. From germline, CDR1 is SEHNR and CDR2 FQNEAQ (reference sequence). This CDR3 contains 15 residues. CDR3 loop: CASSPKVRVGNEQFF. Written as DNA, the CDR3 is TGTGCCAGCAGTCCGAAAGTCAGGGTGGGCAATGAGCAGTTCTTC.

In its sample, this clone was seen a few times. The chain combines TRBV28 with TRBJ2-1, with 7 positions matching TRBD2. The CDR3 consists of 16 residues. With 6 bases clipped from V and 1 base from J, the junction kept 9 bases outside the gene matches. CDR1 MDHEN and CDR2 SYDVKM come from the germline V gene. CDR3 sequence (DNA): TGTGCCAGCAGAGGGCTCGGGAGGCGGTCCTACAATGAGCAGTTCTTC. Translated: CASRGLGRRSYNEQFF.

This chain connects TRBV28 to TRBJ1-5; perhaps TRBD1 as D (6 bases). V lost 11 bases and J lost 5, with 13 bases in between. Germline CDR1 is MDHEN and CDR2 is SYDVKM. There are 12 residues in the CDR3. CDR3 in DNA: TGTGCCTCGAGGGGGGGCGATCAGCCCCAGCATTTT. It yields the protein CASRGGDQPQHF.

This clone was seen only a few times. The CDR3 loop reads CASRGQGFGELFF. Written as DNA, the CDR3 is TGTGCCAGCAGGGGACAGGGGTTTGGGGAGCTGTTTTTT. V is TRBV28 and J is TRBJ2-2; 10 nucleotides agree with TRBD1. The V and J ends lost 6 bases and 8 bases, in that order; junction bases with no gene match: 3. There are 13 residues in the CDR3. Germline V lookup: CDR1 MDHEN, CDR2 SYDVKM.

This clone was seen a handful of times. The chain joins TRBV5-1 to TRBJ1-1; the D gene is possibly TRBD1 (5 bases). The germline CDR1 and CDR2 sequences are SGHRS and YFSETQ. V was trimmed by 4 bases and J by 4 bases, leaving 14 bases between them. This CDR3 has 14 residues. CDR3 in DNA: TGCGCCAGCAGCCCCGAAGGCGGGGGCACTGAAGCTTTCTTT. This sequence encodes CASSPEGGGTEAFF.

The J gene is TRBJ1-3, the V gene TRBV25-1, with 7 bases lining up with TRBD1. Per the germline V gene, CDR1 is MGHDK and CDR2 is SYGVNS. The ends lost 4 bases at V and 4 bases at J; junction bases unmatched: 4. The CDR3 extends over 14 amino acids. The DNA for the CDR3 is TGTGCCAGCAGTGCCAGGGGGAAAGGAAACACCATATATTTT. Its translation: CASSARGKGNTIYF.

The CDR3 bases are TGTGCCAGCAGTGAGACAGGTTGGAATCAGCCCCAGCATTTT. Its translation is CASSETGWNQPQHF. V and J are TRBV2 and TRBJ1-5; TRBD1 is a possible D gene (6 bases). The germline V gene encodes CDR1 SNHLY and CDR2 FYNNEI. Trimming pared 3 bases from V and 4 bases from J, leaving 10 bases between. This CDR3 has 14 residues.